This note documents a single T cell receptor beta chain sequence. The method was immunoSEQ multiplex PCR; TCRdb's version includes in-frame clones alone and lacks a portion of them. This sample has 90,000 to 110,000 clones, with over 75% found just once. The CDR3 runs to 13 residues. Germline assignment: CDR1 MNHEY and CDR2 SVGAGI. Trimming stripped 7 bases from V and 1 base from J, with 5 bases between. These data belong to a study of blood T cell repertoires in COVID-19. The sequence was collected from a man aged 50-59 years with acute or convalescent COVID-19. The sample consisted of peripheral blood. The chain employs TRBV6-5 and TRBJ2-6; D gene uncertain. CDR3 bases: TGTGCCAGCATTCATTCTGGGGCCAACGTCCTGACTTTC. Translation gives CASIHSGANVLTF.